This T cell receptor (beta chain) was documented in a study of shared clonotypes between healthy human individuals. Donors included only healthy HIV-negative adults lacking recent acute infections or vaccinations. Sequencing was performed with immunoSEQ multiplex PCR; in TCRdb, only in-frame clones are kept and a portion is missing. The sample contains approximately 980,000 clones, more than 75% of which appear only once. Deletions cut 4 bases from V and 0 bases from J, with 13 bases between. Per germline, CDR1 SGHRS and CDR2 YFSETQ. The CDR3 contains 15 residues. This clonotype was obtained from a man younger than 30 in good health. Source material: memory CD4+ T cells sorted from blood. Subset of the sample: CD45RA-negative fraction. The chain employs TRBV5-1 and TRBJ1-2, with D perhaps matching TRBD1 (5 bases). CDR3: CASSEGLSTNYGYTF. The CDR3 bases are TGCGCCAGCAGCGAGGGGTTGTCTACTAACTATGGCTACACCTTC.